One and the same sample provided the 14 T cell receptor beta chains below, sequenced in a study of blood T cells in healthy people across ages. The authors ran a second PCR of roughly 6 to 12 cycles using a sample-barcoded 5' primer and a J-beta primer mix. One entry per CDR3 protein results from TCRdb running MiXCR on the 5' RACE reads. In the table there are about 750,000 distinct CDR3 sequences, approximately 55% of which are singletons. Sequenced: blood. These receptors were taken from a man aged 80 or over in good health.

The V and J genes are TRBV12-3 or TRBV12-4 and TRBJ1-5; a possible D gene is TRBD1 (5 bases). The CDR3 runs 15 residues. Deletions cut 6 bases from V and 0 bases from J, with 12 bases between. In nucleotides, the CDR3 is TGTGCCAGCAGCCCGGGACGCCATAGCAATCAGCCCCAGCATTTT. Protein sequence: CASSPGRHSNQPQHF.

The V call is TRBV20-1, the J call TRBJ1-5, with D perhaps matching TRBD1 (6 bases). Germline values: CDR1 DFQATT, CDR2 SNEGSKA (reference sequence). Trimming cost V 0 bases and J 2 bases, with 11 bases left between them. The length of the CDR3 is 15 residues. The CDR3 is CSARDTGSGNQPQHF. In DNA form, the CDR3 reads TGCAGTGCTAGAGATACAGGGTCTGGCAATCAGCCCCAGCATTTT.

The CDR3 loop is CASSYTPRQETQYF. DNA of the CDR3: TGTGCCAGCAGTTACACCCCGAGACAAGAGACCCAGTACTTC. This sequence joins TRBV6-2 or TRBV6-3 and TRBJ2-5; D gene uncertain. Trimming took off 2 bases at V and 2 bases at J, with 9 bases between the two ends. This CDR3 has 14 residues. The V gene's germline CDR1 is MNHEY and CDR2 SVGEGT.

To note about this clonotype: A read error is possible here, since a much larger clone lies one base away. The rearrangement uses TRBV9 and TRBJ2-7, with a possible D match to TRBD1 (6 bases). The CDR3 runs to 14 residues. CDR1 and CDR2 (germline): SGDLS, YYNGEE. V was shortened by 2 bases and J by 7 bases, with 16 bases between the two germline ends. CDR3 DNA: TGTGCCAGCAGCGTTGAAGACAGGTACAATGAGCAGTACTTC. This codes for CASSVEDRYNEQYF.

The chain combines TRBV24-1 with TRBJ2-7; tentative D call: TRBD2 (5 bases). Trimming removed 4 bases at V and 5 bases at J, with 5 bases between. The CDR3 extends over 11 amino acids. CDR1 is KGHDR and CDR2 is SFDVKD in the germline V gene. This chain's CDR3 is CATSDGDEQYF. The CDR3 nucleotides read TGTGCCACCAGTGACGGGGACGAGCAGTACTTC.

In the case of this clonotype: Germline is not matched at one junction end, which may reflect a read error. V gene TRBV24-1 combines with J gene TRBJ1-2, with a possible D match to TRBD1 (6 bases). The CDR3 contains 14 residues. CDR1 KGHDR and CDR2 SFDVKD come from the germline V gene. The CDR3 nucleotides are TGTGCCACCAGTGAGTCGGGACAAAACTATGACTACACCTTC. Translating gives CATSESGQNYDYTF.

The rearrangement joins TRBV21-1 to TRBJ2-3; no DNA check was done on the table's D call, TRBD1. TRBV21-1 is labeled a pseudogene. This CDR3 region has 11 residues. In DNA, the CDR3 is TGTGCCCCCCGGTTGGAGGATACGCAGTATTTT. As protein: CAPRLEDTQYF.

This chain connects TRBV7-2 to TRBJ2-1, with a weak D call TRBD2 (5 bases). Deletions cut 0 bases from V and 6 bases from J, with 9 bases between. The CDR3 sequence is 14 residues long. Germline V gene lookup returns CDR1 SGHTA and CDR2 FQGNSA. Here the CDR3 DNA reads TGTGCCAGCAGCTTAGCTCTAGCCATCAATGAGCAGTTCTTC. Its protein is CASSLALAINEQFF.

This clonotype showed up just a few times. This rearrangement joins TRBV6-2 or TRBV6-3 to TRBJ2-1, with 7 bases aligning to TRBD2. Losses at the gene ends were 4 bases for V and 6 bases for J; bases not matched to a gene: 9. Germline V CDR1 and CDR2: MNHEY, SVGEGT. The CDR3 covers 15 residues. The CDR3: CASSSWQSGGNEQFF. CDR3 in DNA: TGTGCCAGCAGTTCCTGGCAATCGGGGGGCAATGAGCAGTTCTTC.

The gene calls are TRBV3-1 and TRBJ2-1; D ambiguous. V gave up 2 bases and J gave up 10 bases, with 9 bases separating them. This CDR3 is built from 12 residues. The germline CDR1 and CDR2 sequences are LGHDT and YNNKEL (reference sequence). The CDR3 DNA reads TGTGCCAGCAGCCAATTAGTAAGCGAGCAGTTCTTC. Protein sequence: CASSQLVSEQFF.

Only one count was recorded for this clonotype. J is TRBJ2-7 and V is TRBV28, with 10 bases identical to TRBD2. The CDR3 is 19 residues long. Germline V gene lookup returns CDR1 MDHEN and CDR2 SYDVKM. V shed 4 bases, J shed 7 bases, and the junction held 22 bases outside the gene matches. The DNA for the CDR3 is TGTGCCAGCAGTTCCCTTTTGGCTAGCGGGAGTCATATCTCGTGGGAGCAGTACTTC. Protein: CASSSLLASGSHISWEQYF.

In regard to this clonotype: The germline gene is not matched at one end of the junction; a read error may be the cause. The chain combines TRBV15 with TRBJ2-1, with TRBD2 matching over 9 bases. This CDR3 is built from 16 residues. CDR1 is LNHNV, CDR2 YYDKDF, per germline (reference sequence). The CDR3 loop reads CAASREAGGVMDEQFF. As DNA, the CDR3 is TGTGCCGCCAGCAGGGAAGCGGGAGGCGTCATGGATGAGCAGTTCTTC.

This clonotype appeared a single time. The chain has TRBV20-1 and TRBJ1-5; a weak D match, TRBD1 (5 bases). CDR1 is DFQATT and CDR2 is SNEGSKA in the germline V gene (reference sequence). This CDR3 is built from 15 residues. V lost 3 bases and J lost 2, with 14 bases in between. The CDR3 region is CSASQGPLGNQPQHF. CDR3 nucleotide sequence: TGCAGTGCTAGTCAGGGACCCCTAGGCAATCAGCCCCAGCATTTT.

The V and J genes are TRBV5-1 and TRBJ1-4; no firm D call. V gave up 1 base and J gave up 0 bases, with 10 bases separating them. Germline values: CDR1 SGHRS, CDR2 YFSETQ. The CDR3 extends over 16 amino acids. The CDR3 region is CASSLTAIATNEKLFF. The CDR3 DNA reads as TGCGCCAGCAGCTTGACGGCCATCGCAACTAATGAAAAACTGTTTTTT.